Each of the 32 T cell receptor beta chains below was sequenced from the same sample in a study of regulatory T cells in long-lasting Graves disease. The time point denotes: persistent/refractory GD, antithyroid drugs over 5 years with positive TRAb. PBMC RNA was the source of the TCR library. Arm-PCR of CDR3 regions and iRepertoire HTBI primers were the basis on which TCR beta libraries were built. TCRdb reanalysed the multiplex PCR reads using MiXCR and keeps one entry per CDR3 protein. The repertoire holds fewer than 450,000 distinct CDR3 sequences, with around 21% as singletons. Material: peripheral blood mononuclear cells (PBMCs), obtained when the disease was refractory, from a patient treated with antithyroid drugs. These TCRs come from a female donor with Graves disease.

This clonotype was seen repeatedly, ten times or more. J is TRBJ2-5 and V is TRBV29-1; possible D gene TRBD2, 6 bases. This CDR3 comprises 13 residues. Germline V gives CDR1 SQVTM, CDR2 ANQGSEA. Trimming stripped 2 bases from V and 2 bases from J, with 9 bases between. The chain's CDR3 is CSVEMGLQETQYF. CDR3 bases: TGCAGCGTTGAAATGGGACTTCAAGAGACCCAGTACTTC.

This clonotype has at least ten counts. The J gene is TRBJ2-7, the V gene TRBV6-5; D not certain. CDR3 length: 14 residues. V lost 0 bases to trimming and J lost 3 bases, with 9 bases between them. CDR1 and CDR2 (germline): MNHEY, SVGAGI. The DNA for the CDR3 is TGTGCCAGCAGTTACTCGGCGACACTCTACGAGCAGTACTTC. The encoded protein is CASSYSATLYEQYF.

The gene calls are TRBV6-2 or TRBV6-3 and TRBJ2-7, with D tentatively TRBD1 (5 bases). CDR1 is MNHEY and CDR2 is SVGEGT in the germline V gene. The V end lost 5 bases, the J end lost 6 bases, and 20 bases lay between the germline ends. CDR3 length equals 15 residues. CDR3 nucleotides: TGTGCCAGCAGTGAAACGGGTCAGGGCCGCCTCGAGCAGTACTTC. Its protein is CASSETGQGRLEQYF.

This chain uses TRBV27 with TRBJ1-1, with a possible D match to TRBD1 (6 bases). This CDR3 spans 15 amino acids. CDR1 and CDR2 from the germline V gene are MNHEY and SMNVEV (reference sequence). Trimming removed 2 bases from V and 3 bases from J, with 13 bases in between. The CDR3 DNA reads TGTGCCAGCAGTTTACGGGGGGCGCGACACACTGAAGCTTTCTTT. Its protein product is CASSLRGARHTEAFF.

This clonotype has more than one count but fewer than ten. The rearrangement links TRBV6-2 or TRBV6-3 to TRBJ1-1; D is ambiguous. Deletions cut 2 bases from V and 1 base from J, with 8 bases between. The CDR3 sequence is 14 residues long. Per germline, CDR1 MNHEY and CDR2 SVGEGT. Here the CDR3 DNA reads TGTGCCAGCAGTTACAAGTCCACGAACACTGAAGCTTTCTTT. Its protein product is CASSYKSTNTEAFF.

Here the CDR3 DNA reads TGTGCCAGCAGTGACCGGGACTACGACTACAATGAGCAGTTCTTC. It codes for CASSDRDYDYNEQFF. The rearrangement links TRBV12-3 or TRBV12-4 to TRBJ2-1, with 7 bases lining up with TRBD2. Trimming took 5 bases from V and 3 from J; bases not matched to a gene: 7. This CDR3 comprises 15 residues.

This clonotype came up many times. V usage is TRBV6-5 and J usage is TRBJ1-6, with D maybe TRBD1 (5 bases). V lost 3 bases, J lost 9 bases, and 12 bases lay in between. Germline V gene sequence: CDR1 MNHEY, CDR2 SVGAGI. The CDR3 consists of 14 residues. CDR3 sequence (DNA): TGTGCCAGCAGTTATACTCAGGGAGGTTCACCCCTCCACTTT. Protein product: CASSYTQGGSPLHF.

In this sample, this clonotype turned up many times. This rearrangement joins TRBV6-1 to TRBJ2-5; 8 bases match TRBD1. There are 15 residues in the CDR3. Germline assignment: CDR1 MNHNS and CDR2 SASEGT. J lost 5 bases, V lost 3 bases, and 8 bases had no gene match. The CDR3 region is CASSDRVQGDETQYF. CDR3 sequence (DNA): TGTGCCAGCAGTGACAGGGTACAGGGGGATGAGACCCAGTACTTC.

The chain carries TRBV6-1 and TRBJ1-1; D is uncertain. The CDR3 is 10 residues long. Trimming left V 7 bases short and J 10 bases short, with 10 bases between. Germline CDR1 reads MNHNS; CDR2 reads SASEGT. Written as DNA, the CDR3 is TGTGCCAGCAAGGATGCTTCAGCTTTCTTT. Its protein product is CASKDASAFF.

This clonotype was seen at least ten times. The chain is built from TRBV7-2 and TRBJ2-5; unclear D gene. This CDR3 has 12 residues. Trimming removed 3 bases from V and 5 bases from J, with 7 bases in between. In germline, CDR1 is SGHTA, CDR2 FQGNSA. The CDR3: CASSFASETQYF. The CDR3 DNA is TGTGCCAGCAGCTTCGCGTCGGAGACCCAGTACTTC.

There are a few counts of this clonotype. V is TRBV4-3 and J is TRBJ2-7; 7 bases are a match to TRBD2. The length of the CDR3 is 16 residues. Germline V gene sequence: CDR1 LGHNA, CDR2 YSLEER. V lost 0 bases and J lost 7; bases outside the gene matches: 12. The CDR3, as DNA: TGCGCCAGCAGCCAAGACTGGGGGGGACTCCCCCTGGAGCAGTACTTC. This encodes CASSQDWGGLPLEQYF.

This clonotype was found a few times. The CDR3 is CASSPQEQEAFF. The CDR3 DNA reads TGTGCCAGCAGCCCGCAGGAACAGGAAGCTTTCTTT. J is TRBJ1-1 and V is TRBV7-2; D is unclear. The CDR3 length is 12 residues. Trimming left V 5 bases short and J 8 bases short, with 12 bases between. Germline loops: CDR1 SGHTA, CDR2 FQGNSA. Based on the CDR3 plus reference TRBV7-2 and TRBJ1-1, the full variable domain is GAGVSQSPSNKVTEKGKDVELRCDPISGHTALYWYRQSLGQGLEFLIYFQGNSAPDKSGLPSDRFSAERTGGSVSTLTIQRTQQEDSAVYLCASSPQEQEAFFGQGTRLTVV.

This clonotype showed up just a few times. The V gene is TRBV20-1, the J gene TRBJ2-1; the D call may be TRBD1 or TRBD2 (5 bases each). V was cut by 6 bases and J by 9 bases, with 9 bases left in between. This CDR3 comprises 10 residues. Germline CDR1 and CDR2: DFQATT and SNEGSKA (reference sequence). CDR3 DNA: TGCAGTGCCTTGAGGGGTGAGCAGTTCTTC. Protein product: CSALRGEQFF.

This clonotype was detected a few times. The CDR3 DNA follows: TGTGCCAGCAGCCTCGGGACTAGCGGGATAGCCGGGGAGCTGTTTTTT. Encoded protein: CASSLGTSGIAGELFF. V gene TRBV7-6 combines with J gene TRBJ2-2, with 13 bases fitting TRBD2. The CDR3 extends over 16 amino acids. Germline CDR1 and CDR2: SGHVS and FNYEAQ. Trimming at V came to 5 bases and at J to 6 bases, leaving 6 bases not matched to a gene.

This clonotype was seen more than once but under ten times. The J gene is TRBJ1-3, the V gene TRBV30; D perhaps matches TRBD1 (6 bases). The CDR3 loop spans 17 amino acids. From germline, CDR1 is GTSNPN and CDR2 SVGIG (reference sequence). With 2 bases removed from V and 0 bases from J, the gap between germline ends came to 17 bases. CDR3 sequence reads: CAWSKREGVVSGNTIYF. CDR3 bases: TGTGCCTGGAGTAAGCGGGAGGGGGTAGTCTCTGGAAACACCATATATTTT.

There are many counts of this clonotype. The gene calls are TRBV7-2 and TRBJ2-5, with D unclear. Germline V gene lookup returns CDR1 SGHTA and CDR2 FQGNSA. This CDR3 spans 13 amino acids. V lost 5 bases and J lost 7, with 14 bases in between. The CDR3 region has the DNA TGTGCCAGCAGCCCAAATACCCTGGGGACCCAGTACTTC. Encoded protein: CASSPNTLGTQYF.

This clonotype was detected only a few times. V gene TRBV10-3 combines with J gene TRBJ2-2, with D unclear. V shed 8 bases and J shed 7 bases, with 11 bases lying between them. The CDR3 spans 12 residues. Per the germline V gene, CDR1 is ENHRY and CDR2 is SYGVKD. The CDR3 protein is CAIGPYGGELFF. As DNA, the CDR3 is TGTGCCATCGGACCCTACGGCGGGGAGCTGTTTTTT.

Only a few counts were recorded for this clonotype. J is TRBJ2-7 and V is TRBV5-5, with D hard to call. The V gene's germline CDR1 is SGHKS and CDR2 YYEKEE (reference sequence). With 2 bases removed from V and 2 bases from J, the gap between germline ends came to 11 bases. This CDR3 comprises 14 residues. CDR3 DNA sequence: TGTGCCAGCAGCTTTAATCCAGGTCCCTACGAGCAGTACTTC. Translation: CASSFNPGPYEQYF.

The sample holds many counts of this clonotype. A junction end diverges from the germline sequence, so it may reflect a read error. This chain links TRBV11-2 with TRBJ2-5, with unresolved D. CDR1 is SGHAT and CDR2 is FQNNGV in the germline V gene. CDR3 length: 14 residues. For the CDR3, the DNA is TGTGCCAGCAGCTTAGATCGCAGGCAAGGGACCCAGTACTTC. Translation gives CASSLDRRQGTQYF.

The chain is built from TRBV7-2 and TRBJ2-7, with 10 bases that match TRBD2. The CDR3 has 16 residues. V lost 5 bases, J lost 3 bases, and 10 bases stayed unmatched. CDR1 and CDR2 (germline): SGHTA, FQGNSA. The CDR3 here is CASSESRLAGVYEQYF. DNA of the CDR3: TGTGCCAGCAGCGAGAGTAGACTAGCGGGCGTCTACGAGCAGTACTTC.

The rearrangement joins TRBV6-1 to TRBJ1-1; no clear D. CDR3 size: 14 residues. V lost 6 bases and J lost 2, with 13 bases in between. Germline CDR1 reads MNHNS; CDR2 reads SASEGT. The CDR3 loop is CASSPQASNTEAFF. CDR3 sequence (DNA): TGTGCCAGCAGCCCTCAAGCCTCCAACACTGAAGCTTTCTTT.

At least ten counts were recorded for this clonotype. CDR3 amino acids: CASSLVGGSTYEQYF. The CDR3 DNA sequence: TGCGCCAGCAGCTTGGTGGGTGGATCGACCTACGAGCAGTACTTC. The genes are TRBV5-1 and TRBJ2-7; the D is unclear. The CDR3 is 15 residues long. Germline values: CDR1 SGHRS, CDR2 YFSETQ. V was clipped by 0 bases and J by 2 bases, with 12 bases between them.

The chain is built from TRBV28 and TRBJ2-1; 7 positions match TRBD2. The germline V gene encodes CDR1 MDHEN and CDR2 SYDVKM. After removal of 5 bases from V and 6 bases from J, the junction contained 10 bases not matched to a gene. The CDR3 consists of 15 residues. CDR3 sequence (DNA): TGTGCCAGCAGTCGCCTTTTGACTAGCAGCAATGAGCAGTTCTTC. This translates into CASSRLLTSSNEQFF.

This clonotype has just a few counts. The chain links TRBV7-9 to TRBJ1-4; TRBD1 agrees at 9 bases. The CDR3 sequence is 17 residues long. V lost 6 bases and J lost 4; bases outside the gene matches: 12. Germline CDR1 SEHNR, CDR2 FQNEAQ (reference sequence). The CDR3 loop is CASRQGADSVFNEKLFF. The DNA of the CDR3 is TGTGCCAGCAGACAGGGGGCGGACAGCGTTTTTAATGAAAAACTGTTTTTT.

CDR3 nucleotides: TGTGCCAGCAGCCACCATTTCCCTCTTCGGCTGGCGGGAGGCAACATGGAAGCCTACGAGCAGTACTTC. It encodes CASSHHFPLRLAGGNMEAYEQYF. V usage is TRBV11-2 and J usage is TRBJ2-7; 8 nucleotides align to TRBD2. This CDR3 comprises 23 residues. The J segment lost 2 bases and the V segment lost 5 bases, leaving 32 bases of the junction unmatched. CDR1 is SGHAT, CDR2 FQNNGV, per germline.

The rearrangement links TRBV20-1 to TRBJ2-3, with 10 bases that match TRBD2. Germline V gene data show CDR1 as DFQATT and CDR2 as SNEGSKA (reference sequence). CDR3 length: 15 amino acids. Unmatched junction bases numbered 5, after V lost 5 bases and J lost 0 bases. The CDR3 sequence is CSAPSGGPSTDTQYF. The CDR3 region has the DNA TGCAGTGCTCCTAGCGGGGGACCTAGCACAGATACGCAGTATTTT.

This clonotype appeared many times. The CDR3 protein is CASSFGTNLGELFF. The CDR3 DNA reads TGTGCCAGCAGTTTCGGCACCAACCTGGGGGAGCTGTTTTTT. The chain has TRBV27 and TRBJ2-2; D is unresolved. Germline V gene sequence: CDR1 MNHEY, CDR2 SMNVEV (reference sequence). This CDR3 is built from 14 residues. Between the trimmed V and J ends, which lost 3 bases and 8 bases, there was a span of 13 bases.

This clonotype came up a few times. CDR3 sequence reads: CASRVAGGGETQYF. In nucleotides, the CDR3 is TGTGCCAGCAGGGTAGCGGGAGGGGGTGAGACCCAGTACTTC. This chain links TRBV28 with TRBJ2-5; TRBD2 matches at 11 bases. From germline, CDR1 is MDHEN and CDR2 SYDVKM. The junction had 5 bases not matched to a gene; V was cut back by 6 bases and J by 5 bases. This CDR3 is built from 14 residues.

This clonotype was observed a handful of times. The rearrangement links TRBV10-2 to TRBJ2-7; 13 bases fit TRBD2. This CDR3 has 18 residues. CDR1 is WSHSY, CDR2 SAAADI, per germline. J lost 2 bases, V lost 4 bases, and 11 bases had no gene match. The CDR3 coding sequence is TGCGCCAGCAGTGGGAGAGGACTAGCGGGAGAGGGGACCTACGAGCAGTACTTC. Protein product: CASSGRGLAGEGTYEQYF.

This clonotype was recorded a few times. V gene TRBV11-2 combines with J gene TRBJ1-3; TRBD1 might be the D (5 bases). CDR1 and CDR2 (germline): SGHAT, FQNNGV. The germline V and J ends were trimmed by 0 bases and 3 bases, with 9 bases remaining between them. The CDR3 totals 15 residues. The CDR3 nucleotides read TGTGCCAGCAGCTTAGATGGGGGTGGTGGAAACACCATATATTTT. It codes for CASSLDGGGGNTIYF. Drawing the rest from reference TRBV11-2 and TRBJ1-3, the complete variable domain is EAGVAQSPRYKIIEKRQSVAFWCNPISGHATLYWYQQILGQGPKLLIQFQNNGVVDDSQLPKDRFSAERLKGVDSTLKIQPAKLEDSAVYLCASSLDGGGGNTIYFGEGSWLTVV.

This clonotype was detected ten times or more. The chain recombines TRBV20-1 with TRBJ2-5; D not resolved. In germline, CDR1 is DFQATT, CDR2 SNEGSKA (reference sequence). Trimming removed 4 bases at V and 4 bases at J, with 16 bases between. CDR3 length equals 14 residues. The CDR3 DNA is TGCAGTGCTACTAAACCCCCTTTGCCAGAGACCCAGTACTTC. Amino acid sequence: CSATKPPLPETQYF.

On this clonotype: A clone one base away is much larger, so this may be a read error. This chain joins TRBV11-2 and TRBJ2-5; TRBD2 aligns across 13 bases. Germline V lookup: CDR1 SGHAT, CDR2 FQNNGV. J lost 2 bases, V lost 5 bases, and 17 bases had no gene match. The CDR3 contains 20 residues. CDR3 bases: TGTGCCAGCAGCGTAGCGGGGGGACTAGCGGGGAGGAGCCCACAAGAGACCCAGTACTTC. Amino acid sequence: CASSVAGGLAGRSPQETQYF.